The 10 T cell receptor beta chains below were found in one sample sequenced in a study of blood T cell repertoires in COVID-19. The repertoire was sequenced with immunoSEQ multiplex PCR; TCRdb's copy has only in-frame clones and lacks some. The sample comprises 45,000 to 55,000 clones, over 75% of which are singletons, and 3% to 3.5% rests with the top ten. Sequenced: peripheral blood. Receptors were obtained from a human donor in a cohort sampled during active COVID-19.

V is TRBV6-2 or TRBV6-3 and J is TRBJ1-1; the match to TRBD1 covers 9 bases. Per the germline V gene, CDR1 is MNHEY and CDR2 is SVGEGT. This CDR3 is 14 amino acids long. V gave up 6 bases and J gave up 4 bases; unmatched junction bases: 6. In DNA form, the CDR3 reads TGTGCCAGCAGCCGGACAGGGGTGGGCACTGAAGCTTTCTTT. It translates to CASSRTGVGTEAFF.

The rearrangement links TRBV6-4 to TRBJ2-3; TRBD2 is a possible D gene (7 bases). CDR1 is MRHNA, CDR2 SNTAGT, per germline. Trimming shortened V by 0 bases and J by 5 bases, and 12 bases separated the two germline ends. The CDR3 totals 15 residues. CDR3 region: CASSDSAGAGDTQYF. The CDR3 DNA is TGTGCCAGCAGTGACTCGGCGGGGGCCGGAGATACGCAGTATTTT.

The chain joins TRBV18 to TRBJ1-4, with D perhaps TRBD1 (6 bases). The CDR3 is 16 amino acids. Germline V gives CDR1 KGHSH, CDR2 LQKENI. V was clipped by 0 bases and J by 4 bases, with 12 bases between them. DNA of the CDR3: TGTGCCAGCTCACCACCCAACAGGGACGGTAATGAAAAACTGTTTTTT. Translated, it gives CASSPPNRDGNEKLFF. Filled out from reference TRBV18 and TRBJ1-4, the complete variable domain reads NAGVMQNPRHLVRRRGQEARLRCSPMKGHSHVYWYRQLPEEGLKFMVYLQKENIIDESGMPKERFSAEFPKEGPSILRIQQVVRGDSAAYFCASSPPNRDGNEKLFFGSGTQLSVL.

The J gene is TRBJ2-2, the V gene TRBV7-3, with 10 positions matching TRBD2. Unmatched junction bases numbered 6, after V lost 5 bases and J lost 3 bases. The CDR3 contains 16 residues. Germline CDR1 SGHTA, CDR2 FQGTGA. CDR3 amino acids: CASSRSGRADTGELFF. CDR3 nucleotides: TGTGCCAGCAGCAGGAGCGGGAGGGCCGACACCGGGGAGCTGTTTTTT.

J is TRBJ1-6 and V is TRBV6-1, with a tentative D call TRBD1 (6 bases). Looked up from germline, CDR1 is MNHNS and CDR2 is SASEGT. The CDR3 sequence is 15 residues long. V was cut by 3 bases and J by 7 bases, with 13 bases left in between. CDR3: CASSESQQGNSPLHF. The CDR3, as DNA: TGTGCCAGCAGTGAGTCGCAACAGGGAAATTCACCCCTCCACTTT.

The chain combines TRBV7-9 with TRBJ2-1, with TRBD2 as a possible D gene (5 bases). V lost 0 bases to trimming and J lost 10 bases, with 7 bases between them. Germline V gene sequence: CDR1 SEHNR, CDR2 FQNEAQ (reference sequence). The CDR3 length is 12 residues. This chain's CDR3 is CASSLAGVEQFF. The CDR3 coding sequence is TGTGCCAGCAGCTTAGCGGGAGTAGAGCAGTTCTTC.

J is TRBJ2-1 and V is TRBV18, with D perhaps TRBD2 (6 bases). Trimming left V 0 bases short and J 6 bases short, with 12 bases between. Germline V gene sequence: CDR1 KGHSH, CDR2 LQKENI. CDR3 length: 15 residues. The chain's CDR3 is CASSPPGLRSNEQFF. The CDR3 DNA follows: TGTGCCAGCTCACCACCGGGACTGCGAAGCAATGAGCAGTTCTTC.

The chain couples TRBV29-1 to TRBJ2-6, with 8 bases fitting TRBD1. Trimming at V came to 1 base and at J to 0 bases, leaving 5 bases not matched to a gene. CDR3 length: 17 residues. Germline V gene data show CDR1 as SQVTM and CDR2 as ANQGSEA. The chain's CDR3 is CSVEVTGGTSGANVLTF. The CDR3 DNA reads TGCAGCGTTGAAGTAACAGGGGGAACCTCTGGGGCCAACGTCCTGACTTTC. Full variable domain (remainder filled in from reference TRBV29-1 and TRBJ2-6): SAVISQKPSRDICQRGTSLTIQCQVDSQVTMMFWYRQQPGQSLTLIATANQGSEATYESGFVIDKFPISRPNLTFSTLTVSNMSPEDSSIYLCSVEVTGGTSGANVLTFGAGSRLTVL.

The chain is built from TRBV25-1 and TRBJ2-1; the match to TRBD1 covers 7 bases. In germline, CDR1 is MGHDK, CDR2 SYGVNS. Germline trimming cut 8 bases from V and 6 bases from J; bases unmatched to any gene: 7. CDR3 length: 13 amino acids. The CDR3 spells CASGWDSSNEQFF. CDR3 DNA: TGTGCCAGCGGCTGGGACAGTAGCAATGAGCAGTTCTTC.

The V call is TRBV9, the J call TRBJ2-2; 9 nucleotides match TRBD2. Germline V gives CDR1 SGDLS, CDR2 YYNGEE. The junction had 6 bases not matched to a gene; V was cut back by 0 bases and J by 0 bases. The CDR3 runs 18 residues. The CDR3 bases are TGTGCCAGCAGCGTAGAAAGACTAGCGGCTGCGAACACCGGGGAGCTGTTTTTT. Translation gives CASSVERLAAANTGELFF. The full variable domain, rest sourced from reference TRBV9 and TRBJ2-2, is DSGVTQTPKHLITATGQRVTLRCSPRSGDLSVYWYQQSLDQGLQFLIQYYNGEERAKGNILERFSAQQFPDLHSELNLSSLELGDSALYFCASSVERLAAANTGELFFGEGSRLTVL.